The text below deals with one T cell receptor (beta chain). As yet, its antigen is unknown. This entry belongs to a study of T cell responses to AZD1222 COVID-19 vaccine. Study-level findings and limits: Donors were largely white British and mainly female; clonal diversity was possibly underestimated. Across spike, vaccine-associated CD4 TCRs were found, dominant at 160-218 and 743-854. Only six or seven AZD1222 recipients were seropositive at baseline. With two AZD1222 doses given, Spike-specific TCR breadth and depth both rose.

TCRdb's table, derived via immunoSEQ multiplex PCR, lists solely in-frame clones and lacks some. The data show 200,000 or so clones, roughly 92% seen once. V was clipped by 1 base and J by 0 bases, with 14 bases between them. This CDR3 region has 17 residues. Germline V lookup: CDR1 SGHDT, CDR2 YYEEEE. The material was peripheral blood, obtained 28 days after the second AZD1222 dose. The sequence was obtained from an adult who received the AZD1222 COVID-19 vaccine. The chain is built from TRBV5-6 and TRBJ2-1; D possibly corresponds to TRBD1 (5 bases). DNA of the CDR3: TGTGCCAGCAGCTTGAAAGGCTTCGACAGCTCCTACAATGAGCAGTTCTTC. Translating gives CASSLKGFDSSYNEQFF.